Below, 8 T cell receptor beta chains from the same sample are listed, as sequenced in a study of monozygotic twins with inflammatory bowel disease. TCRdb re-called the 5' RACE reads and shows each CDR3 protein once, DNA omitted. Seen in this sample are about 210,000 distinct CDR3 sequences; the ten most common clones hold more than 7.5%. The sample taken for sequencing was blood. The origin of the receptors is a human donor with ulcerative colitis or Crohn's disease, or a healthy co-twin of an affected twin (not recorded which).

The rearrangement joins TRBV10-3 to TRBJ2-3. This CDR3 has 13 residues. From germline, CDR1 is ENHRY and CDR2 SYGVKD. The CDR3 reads CAIVESRTDTQYF.

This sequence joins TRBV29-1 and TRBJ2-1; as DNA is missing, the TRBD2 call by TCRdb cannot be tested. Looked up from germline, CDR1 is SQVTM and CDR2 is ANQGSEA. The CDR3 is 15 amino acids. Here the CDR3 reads CSCRSGIAGDNEQFF.

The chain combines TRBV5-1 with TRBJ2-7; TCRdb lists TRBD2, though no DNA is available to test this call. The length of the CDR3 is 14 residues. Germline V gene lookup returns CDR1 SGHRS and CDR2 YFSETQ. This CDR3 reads CASSLGGDLDEQYF.

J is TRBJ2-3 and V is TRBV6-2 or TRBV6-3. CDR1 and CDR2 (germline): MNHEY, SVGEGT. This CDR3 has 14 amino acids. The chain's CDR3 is CASSYGLGTDTQYF.

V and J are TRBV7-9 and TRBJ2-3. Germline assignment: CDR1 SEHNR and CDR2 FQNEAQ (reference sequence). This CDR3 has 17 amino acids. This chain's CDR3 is CASSLPRTFASTDTQYF.

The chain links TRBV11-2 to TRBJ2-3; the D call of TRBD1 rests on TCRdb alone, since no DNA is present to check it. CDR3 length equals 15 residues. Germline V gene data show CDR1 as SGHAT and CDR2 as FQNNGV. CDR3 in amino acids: CASSSLGGSTDTQYF.

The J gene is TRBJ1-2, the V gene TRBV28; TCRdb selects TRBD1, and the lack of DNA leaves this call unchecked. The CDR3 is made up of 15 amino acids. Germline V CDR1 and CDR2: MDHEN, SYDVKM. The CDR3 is CASRGTEPPNYGYTF.

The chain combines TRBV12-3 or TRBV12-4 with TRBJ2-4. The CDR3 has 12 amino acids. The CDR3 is CASTQVGNIQYF.